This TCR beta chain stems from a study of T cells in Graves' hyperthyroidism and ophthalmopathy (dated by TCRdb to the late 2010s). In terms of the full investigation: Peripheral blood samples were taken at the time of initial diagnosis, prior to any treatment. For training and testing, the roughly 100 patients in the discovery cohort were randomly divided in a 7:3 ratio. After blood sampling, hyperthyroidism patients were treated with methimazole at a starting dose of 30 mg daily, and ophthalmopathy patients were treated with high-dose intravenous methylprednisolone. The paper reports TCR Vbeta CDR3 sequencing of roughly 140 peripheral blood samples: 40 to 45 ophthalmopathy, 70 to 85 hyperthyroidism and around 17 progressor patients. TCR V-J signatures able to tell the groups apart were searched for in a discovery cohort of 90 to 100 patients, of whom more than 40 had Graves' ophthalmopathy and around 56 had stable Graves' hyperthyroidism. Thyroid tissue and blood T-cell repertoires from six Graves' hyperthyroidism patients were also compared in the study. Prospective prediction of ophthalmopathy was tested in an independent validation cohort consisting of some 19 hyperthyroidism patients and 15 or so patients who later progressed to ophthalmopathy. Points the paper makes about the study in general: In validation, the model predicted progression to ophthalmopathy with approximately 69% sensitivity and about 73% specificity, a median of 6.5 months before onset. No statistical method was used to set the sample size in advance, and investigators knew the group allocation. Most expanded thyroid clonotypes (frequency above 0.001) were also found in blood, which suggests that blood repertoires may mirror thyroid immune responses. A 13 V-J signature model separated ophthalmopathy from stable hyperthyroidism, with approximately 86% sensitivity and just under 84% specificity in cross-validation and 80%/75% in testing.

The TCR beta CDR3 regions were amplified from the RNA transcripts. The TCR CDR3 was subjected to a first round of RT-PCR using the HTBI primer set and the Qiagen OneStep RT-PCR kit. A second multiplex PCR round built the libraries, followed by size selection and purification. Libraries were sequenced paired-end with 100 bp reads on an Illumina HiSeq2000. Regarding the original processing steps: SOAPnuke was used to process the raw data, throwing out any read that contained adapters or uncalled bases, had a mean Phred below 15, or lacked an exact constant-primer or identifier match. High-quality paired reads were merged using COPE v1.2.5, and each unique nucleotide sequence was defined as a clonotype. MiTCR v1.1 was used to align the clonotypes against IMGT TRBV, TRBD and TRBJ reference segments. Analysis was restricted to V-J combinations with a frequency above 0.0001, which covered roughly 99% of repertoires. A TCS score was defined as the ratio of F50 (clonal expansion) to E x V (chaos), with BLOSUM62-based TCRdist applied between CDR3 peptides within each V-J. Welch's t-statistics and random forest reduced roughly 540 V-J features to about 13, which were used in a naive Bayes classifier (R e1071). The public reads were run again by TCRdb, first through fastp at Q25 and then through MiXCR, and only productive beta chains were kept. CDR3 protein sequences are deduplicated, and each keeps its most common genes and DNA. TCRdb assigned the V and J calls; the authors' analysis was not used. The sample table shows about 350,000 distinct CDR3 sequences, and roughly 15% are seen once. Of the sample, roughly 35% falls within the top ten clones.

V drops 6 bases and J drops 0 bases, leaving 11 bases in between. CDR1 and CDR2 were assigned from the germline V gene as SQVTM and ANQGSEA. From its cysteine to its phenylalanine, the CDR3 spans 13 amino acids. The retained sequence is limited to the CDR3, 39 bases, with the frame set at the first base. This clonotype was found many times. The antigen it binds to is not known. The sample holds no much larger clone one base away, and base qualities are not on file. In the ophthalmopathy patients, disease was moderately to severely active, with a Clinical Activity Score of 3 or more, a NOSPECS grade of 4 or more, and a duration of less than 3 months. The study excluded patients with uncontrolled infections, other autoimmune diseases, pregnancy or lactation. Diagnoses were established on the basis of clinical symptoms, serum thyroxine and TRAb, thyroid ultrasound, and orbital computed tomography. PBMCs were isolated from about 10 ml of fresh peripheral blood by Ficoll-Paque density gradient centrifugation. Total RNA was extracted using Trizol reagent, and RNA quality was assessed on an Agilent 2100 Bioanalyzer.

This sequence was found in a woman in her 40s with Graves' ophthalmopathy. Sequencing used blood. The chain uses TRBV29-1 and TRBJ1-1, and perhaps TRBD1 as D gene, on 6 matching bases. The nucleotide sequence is TGCAGCGTCCGGGACACTCTGAACACTGAAGCTTTCTTT. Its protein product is CSVRDTLNTEAFF.